The subject of this entry is one TCR beta chain. Its specific antigen is unknown. There are no base qualities to consult, and no much larger clone falls within one base. The sample originates from a study of blood T cell repertoires in COVID-19 (dated by TCRdb to 2019 to 2021). Study-level background: The collaborator samples originated in the United States, Italy and Spain and spanned the acute and convalescent phases of COVID-19. HLA class I and class II types, where available, came from metadata supplied by the sample provider rather than from assay-based typing. Samples were obtained from the ongoing ImmuneRACE study (first 160 participants) and from 950 to 1,500 subjects provided by 6 global collaborators. The repertoires were released in a freely available public database meant as a resource for research on the immune response to SARS-CoV-2. Sample metadata almost always included a de-identified subject ID, COVID-19 status, age in years and sex. The prospective study material was composed of cDNA or gDNA derived from T cells, B-cell-depleted T cells, or PBMCs. Deeply sampled blood TCRbeta repertoires from subjects exposed to, actively infected with, or recovered from COVID-19 were included in the dataset.

The immunoSEQ Assay, a bias-controlled multiplex PCR, was used to amplify TCRbeta CDR3 regions from genomic DNA. The source study handled its data this way. Within the assay, amplification of reference gene primers was used to estimate how many nucleated cells each sample contained. To quantify the absolute abundance of each unique TCRbeta CDR3 rearrangement, sequence reads were collapsed and filtered. For each sample, productive Simpson clonality was calculated as the square root of Simpson's diversity index over productive rearrangements. TCRdb took this table from immuneACCESS and kept in-frame rearrangements with V and J called. Such tables lack part of the clones; where checked against another copy, unresolved V genes explain under half of the gap, and the rest is unexplained. Clonal size and the V and J genes are those of that table, whereas D and trimming came from the DNA. The sample has approximately 120,000 clones on record, over 70% of them singletons. The top ten hold roughly 6.5% of the sample.

Results the study describes overall, beyond this receptor: The amount of clinical and demographic metadata varied by source and participant and was provided uncurated.

CDR3 length: 15 amino acids, cysteine to phenylalanine. Solely the CDR3 DNA is kept, with 45 bases framed from the first base. Compared with germline, V lacks 5 bases and J lacks 6 bases; bases without a gene match: 7. Reading the germline V gene (reference sequence) gives CDR1 GTSNPN and CDR2 SVGIG. Each collaborating institution followed its own protocols to collect whole blood in K2EDTA tubes. Collaborator samples were shipped for TCRbeta analysis as frozen whole blood, isolated PBMCs, or DNA extracted from either sample type. This TCR derives from a woman in her fifties or sixties with acute or convalescent COVID-19. Rearrangement joined TRBV30 to TRBJ1-6, with 10 bases in between that match TRBD1. Input material: peripheral blood. The DNA sequence is as follows: TGTGCCTGGTCCAGACAGGGGGCCTCTAATTCACCCCTCCACTTT. Its protein reads: CAWSRQGASNSPLHF.